This is a list of T cell receptor beta chains from one sample in a study of blood T cell repertoires in COVID-19. Repertoires were generated with immunoSEQ multiplex PCR, while TCRdb's copy carries only in-frame clones and drops some. The table has around 200,000 clones, 80% to 90% seen once. Sequences were obtained from peripheral blood. The receptor source for this set is a man aged 45 to 65 with active or convalescent COVID-19. The CDR3 runs from the conserved cysteine through the conserved F or W.

V,J,CDR3
TRBV28,TRBJ2-7,CASSPHTGGLAGVGEQYF
TRBV18,TRBJ2-7,CASSPVGAYEQYF
TRBV5-1,TRBJ1-3,CASSLGESSGNTIYF
TRBV6-5,TRBJ1-5,CASSSSGQAPQHF
TRBV3-1/TRBV3-2,TRBJ2-7,CASSPAGTGGYEQYF
TRBV28,TRBJ2-4,CASSPQRESGNIQYF
TRBV28,TRBJ2-7,CASRGEKLGSYEQYF
TRBV11-3,TRBJ2-1,CASSWSGNEQFF
TRBV6-2/TRBV6-3,TRBJ2-3,CASSSSPGGRESADTQYF
TRBV11-3,TRBJ2-1,CASSRTSGGYNEQFF
TRBV12-3/TRBV12-4,TRBJ2-1,CASSPRTGGEQFF